Shown below are 27 T cell receptor beta chains from a single sample sequenced in a study of regulatory T cells in long-lasting Graves disease. Time point meaning: persistent/refractory GD, antithyroid drugs over 5 years with positive TRAb. The TCR library used RNA extracted from PBMCs. According to the study, TCR beta libraries were built with iRepertoire HTBI primers and CDR3-region Arm-PCR. Via MiXCR, TCRdb re-called the multiplex PCR reads, giving one row per CDR3 protein. Of almost 350,000 distinct CDR3 sequences listed, around 20% were seen once; the top ten hold around 30%. Here the sequenced sample was peripheral blood mononuclear cells (PBMCs), taken when the disease was refractory, from a patient treated with antithyroid drugs. These receptors all come from a female donor with Graves disease.

The table lists this clonotype with a few counts. The rearrangement links TRBV5-5 to TRBJ2-5; 7 bases are a match to TRBD2. This CDR3 has 14 residues. After removal of 4 bases from V and 5 bases from J, the junction contained 8 bases not matched to a gene. Germline V gene lookup returns CDR1 SGHKS and CDR2 YYEKEE (reference sequence). The CDR3 sequence: CASSAWGGSETQYF. DNA for the CDR3: TGTGCCAGCAGCGCGTGGGGAGGGTCGGAGACCCAGTACTTC.

V and J are TRBV18 and TRBJ1-1, with D perhaps matching TRBD1 (5 bases). Germline lookup yields CDR1 KGHSH and CDR2 LQKENI. The CDR3 sequence is 15 residues long. V was trimmed by 0 bases and J by 5 bases, leaving 13 bases between them. The CDR3 DNA is TGTGCCAGCTCACCACCGTCCAGGGCGGATACTGAAGCTTTCTTT. Protein sequence: CASSPPSRADTEAFF.

The genes are TRBV5-1 and TRBJ2-2; TRBD1 or TRBD2 may be the D gene (6 bases each). This CDR3 region has 15 residues. V lost 4 bases, J lost 3 bases, and 13 bases lay in between. Germline V lookup: CDR1 SGHRS, CDR2 YFSETQ. The CDR3 sequence: CASSPRGPYTGELFF. DNA for the CDR3: TGCGCCAGCAGCCCCCGGGGGCCCTACACCGGGGAGCTGTTTTTT.

In this sample, this clonotype turned up many times. The rearrangement uses TRBV7-2 and TRBJ1-5, with D maybe TRBD1 (5 bases). CDR1 is SGHTA and CDR2 is FQGNSA in the germline V gene. V lost 1 base and J 6 bases, leaving 10 bases between the germline ends. The CDR3 contains 14 residues. DNA for the CDR3: TGTGCCAGCAGCTTAGGGGGGATCGGTCAGCCCCAGCATTTT. As protein: CASSLGGIGQPQHF.

This clonotype was counted many times. The chain links TRBV12-3 or TRBV12-4 to TRBJ1-5, with 7 bases fitting TRBD1. The CDR3 is 15 amino acids. V was pared by 6 bases and J by 1 base, with 6 bases of the junction left unmatched. As DNA, the CDR3 is TGTGCCAGCAGCACCAGACAGGGAAGCAATCAGCCCCAGCATTTT. Encoded protein: CASSTRQGSNQPQHF.

The chain's CDR3 is CASITIRGAEAFF. CDR3 in DNA: TGTGCCAGTATTACGATTAGAGGCGCTGAAGCTTTCTTT. J is TRBJ1-1 and V is TRBV19; no clear D. V dropped 7 bases and J dropped 6 bases, with 15 bases sitting between them. This CDR3 region has 13 residues. Per the germline V gene, CDR1 is LNHDA and CDR2 is SQIVND (reference sequence). Together with reference TRBV19 and TRBJ1-1, the CDR3 gives the full variable domain: DGGITQSPKYLFRKEGQNVTLSCEQNLNHDAMYWYRQDPGQGLRLIYYSQIVNDFQKGDIAEGYSVSREKKESFPLTVTSAQKNPTAFYLCASITIRGAEAFFGQGTRLTVV.

As regards this clonotype: This may be a read error, as it is one base from a much larger clone. The chain links TRBV6-5 to TRBJ1-2; D is unclear. V lost 0 bases to trimming and J lost 8 bases, with 19 bases between them. This CDR3 contains 16 residues. CDR1 and CDR2 from the germline V gene are MNHEY and SVGAGI. CDR3 nucleotide sequence: TGTGCCAGCAGTTACTCACGGGCCTCCTACAAGGGCGGCTACACCTTC. Translating it yields CASSYSRASYKGGYTF.

This clonotype was counted ten times or more. The V gene is TRBV2, the J gene TRBJ1-5; 7 nucleotides line up with TRBD1. The germline gives CDR1 SNHLY, CDR2 FYNNEI. This CDR3 contains 13 residues. V gave up 8 bases and J gave up 5 bases; unmatched junction bases: 6. CDR3 nucleotides: TGTGCCAGCGGGAGAGACAGGGATCAGCCCCAGCATTTT. This codes for CASGRDRDQPQHF. Supplemented by reference TRBV2 and TRBJ1-5, the full variable domain reads EPEVTQTPSHQVTQMGQEVILRCVPISNHLYFYWYRQILGQKVEFLVSFYNNEISEKSEIFDDQFSVERPDGSNFTLKIRSTKLEDSAMYFCASGRDRDQPQHFGDGTRLSIL.

This clonotype showed up many times. This chain links TRBV6-1 with TRBJ2-7, with TRBD1 matching 9 bases. Germline CDR1 reads MNHNS; CDR2 reads SASEGT. This CDR3 is built from 14 residues. Trimming removed 6 bases from V and 6 bases from J; junction bases left unmatched: 9. The CDR3 DNA reads as TGTGCCAGCAGGGTGGACAGGGGAAGCGGCGAGCAGTACTTC. It yields the protein CASRVDRGSGEQYF.

In its sample, this clonotype was seen many times. V is TRBV20-1 and J is TRBJ2-4, with 8 bases fitting TRBD2. This CDR3 comprises 15 residues. Germline CDR1 DFQATT, CDR2 SNEGSKA (reference sequence). V shed 6 bases and J 0 bases; nucleotides not matched to a gene: 7. CDR3 bases: TGCAGTGCAAGAAGCGCGGGAGGAGCCAAAAACATTCAGTACTTC. Its protein product is CSARSAGGAKNIQYF.

The chain has TRBV6-2 or TRBV6-3 and TRBJ1-1; the match to TRBD1 covers 10 bases. The CDR3 is 14 residues long. Trimming took 6 bases from V and 7 from J; bases not matched to a gene: 8. Germline V gives CDR1 MNHEY, CDR2 SVGEGT. The CDR3 sequence is CASRDRGQSNEAFF. In DNA, the CDR3 is TGTGCCAGCAGAGACAGGGGGCAATCGAATGAAGCTTTCTTT.

V usage is TRBV18 and J usage is TRBJ2-5, with D maybe TRBD1 (6 bases). This CDR3 spans 15 amino acids. Germline-derived CDR1 and CDR2 are KGHSH and LQKENI. V lost 2 bases and J 4 bases, leaving 14 bases between the germline ends. This CDR3 reads CASSPAVPGVETQYF. The CDR3 nucleotides read TGTGCCAGCTCACCAGCTGTTCCAGGGGTAGAGACCCAGTACTTC.

The genes are TRBV18 and TRBJ2-6, with 12 positions matching TRBD1. Unmatched junction bases numbered 10, after V lost 7 bases and J lost 3 bases. This CDR3 region has 18 residues. Germline assignment: CDR1 KGHSH and CDR2 LQKENI. The CDR3 bases are TGTGCCAGCTATTCCGGGACAGGGGGCGCGTTTGGGGCCAACGTCCTGACTTTC. Translation gives CASYSGTGGAFGANVLTF.

This clonotype has ten or more counts. This chain joins TRBV9 and TRBJ1-1; 7 nucleotides align to TRBD1. Per the germline V gene, CDR1 is SGDLS and CDR2 is YYNGEE. With 4 bases clipped from V and 3 bases from J, the junction kept 15 bases outside the gene matches. The CDR3 is 17 residues long. CDR3 loop: CASSPSRGLHFDTEAFF. The CDR3 bases are TGTGCCAGCAGCCCTTCCAGGGGGTTACACTTCGACACTGAAGCTTTCTTT.

This clonotype was detected many times. V gene TRBV7-2 combines with J gene TRBJ1-6; 9 bases map to TRBD1. CDR1 is SGHTA and CDR2 is FQGNSA in the germline V gene. The CDR3 is 13 amino acids. J lost 10 bases, V lost 8 bases, and 6 bases had no gene match. The chain's CDR3 is CASCDRGGSPLHF. The CDR3 nucleotides read TGTGCCAGCTGTGACAGGGGGGGATCACCCCTCCACTTT.

In this sample, this clonotype turned up a few times. This sequence joins TRBV6-1 and TRBJ2-7; the match to TRBD2 covers 8 bases. The germline gives CDR1 MNHNS, CDR2 SASEGT. This CDR3 spans 15 amino acids. J was trimmed by 0 bases and V by 7 bases; bases with no gene match: 8. CDR3 sequence (DNA): TGTGCCAGCATGATAGCGGGGACCAGCTCCTACGAGCAGTACTTC. Translated, it gives CASMIAGTSSYEQYF.

This rearrangement joins TRBV27 to TRBJ1-3; no clear D gene. CDR3 size: 13 residues. Per the germline V gene, CDR1 is MNHEY and CDR2 is SMNVEV (reference sequence). V shed 5 bases and J shed 3 bases, with 8 bases lying between them. CDR3 region: CASSPRIGNTIYF. In DNA, the CDR3 is TGTGCCAGCAGTCCCCGAATTGGAAACACCATATATTTT.

The chain is built from TRBV10-3 and TRBJ2-1; no clear D. Trimming cost V 9 bases and J 5 bases, with 11 bases left between them. The CDR3 consists of 12 residues. CDR1 is ENHRY and CDR2 is SYGVKD in the germline V gene. CDR3 bases: TGTGCCATAAGAGACGAGGACAATGAGCAGTTCTTC. Translated: CAIRDEDNEQFF.

The V and J genes are TRBV7-2 and TRBJ2-2; tentatively, D is TRBD2 (6 bases). The length of the CDR3 is 16 residues. Between the trimmed V and J ends, which lost 3 bases and 6 bases, there was a span of 17 bases. Germline CDR1 reads SGHTA; CDR2 reads FQGNSA. CDR3 amino acids: CASSLPSGVGAGELFF. CDR3 DNA: TGTGCCAGCAGCTTGCCCTCGGGGGTTGGGGCCGGGGAGCTGTTTTTT.

The chain combines TRBV6-1 with TRBJ1-1, with D possibly matching TRBD1 (6 bases). The V gene lost 3 bases and the J gene lost 4 bases, with 12 bases spanning the gap. CDR3 length equals 14 residues. The germline gives CDR1 MNHNS, CDR2 SASEGT. The CDR3 coding sequence is TGTGCCAGCAGTGATAGACAGGCGGGCACTGAAGCTTTCTTT. Its protein product is CASSDRQAGTEAFF.

This clonotype showed up just a few times. J is TRBJ2-1 and V is TRBV7-2, with TRBD2 as a possible D gene (6 bases). Germline-derived CDR1 and CDR2 are SGHTA and FQGNSA. The CDR3 is made up of 16 amino acids. Trimming left V 1 base short and J 4 bases short, with 14 bases between. CDR3 sequence: CASSLVIGLIYNEQFF. CDR3 DNA: TGTGCCAGCAGCTTAGTGATCGGACTAATTTACAATGAGCAGTTCTTC.

This clonotype has only a few counts. This chain joins TRBV10-3 and TRBJ1-5; maybe TRBD1 (6 bases). This CDR3 is 13 amino acids long. Germline V gene data show CDR1 as ENHRY and CDR2 as SYGVKD. Trimming took off 6 bases at V and 3 bases at J, with 9 bases between the two ends. CDR3 in amino acids: CAIRRDTNQPQHF. CDR3 DNA: TGTGCCATCAGACGGGACACCAATCAGCCCCAGCATTTT.

This clonotype was recorded at least ten times. The chain carries TRBV12-3 or TRBV12-4 and TRBJ1-2; D gene ambiguous. V lost 4 bases to trimming and J lost 4 bases, with 16 bases between them. CDR3 length equals 15 residues. The CDR3 loop is CASSSSAPAPYGYTF. The CDR3 nucleotides are TGTGCCAGCAGTTCCTCCGCCCCGGCCCCCTATGGCTACACCTTC.

As for this clonotype: The germline gene is not matched at one end of the junction; a read error may be the cause. The J gene is TRBJ1-2, the V gene TRBV7-9; 8 nucleotides match TRBD1. CDR3 length: 13 amino acids. Looked up from germline, CDR1 is SEHNR and CDR2 is FQNEAQ (reference sequence). The chain's CDR3 is CASSHRGNYDYTF. CDR3 bases: TGTGCCAGCTCACACAGGGGGAACTATGACTACACCTTC.

This clonotype has more than one count but fewer than ten. This chain links TRBV6-1 with TRBJ1-1, with D unclear. This CDR3 spans 12 amino acids. Per germline, CDR1 MNHNS and CDR2 SASEGT. The germline V and J ends were trimmed by 7 bases and 4 bases, with 10 bases remaining between them. CDR3 in DNA: TGTGCCAGCACCAAGGTTTTCACTGAAGCTTTCTTT. Amino acids: CASTKVFTEAFF.

The V and J genes are TRBV7-9 and TRBJ1-3; unclear D gene. Germline CDR1 reads SEHNR; CDR2 reads FQNEAQ (reference sequence). V was trimmed by 5 bases and J by 0 bases, leaving 8 bases between them. This CDR3 comprises 14 residues. CDR3 in amino acids: CASSASISGNTIYF. CDR3 in DNA: TGTGCCAGCAGCGCAAGCATCTCTGGAAACACCATATATTTT.

In this sample, this clonotype turned up many times. The CDR3 reads CASSFYDPAQQPQHF. The CDR3 nucleotides read TGTGCCAGCAGTTTCTACGACCCGGCGCAGCAGCCCCAGCATTTT. The chain joins TRBV28 to TRBJ1-5; D is unclear. Between the trimmed V and J ends, which lost 3 bases and 7 bases, there was a span of 16 bases. This CDR3 contains 15 residues. The germline CDR1 and CDR2 sequences are MDHEN and SYDVKM.